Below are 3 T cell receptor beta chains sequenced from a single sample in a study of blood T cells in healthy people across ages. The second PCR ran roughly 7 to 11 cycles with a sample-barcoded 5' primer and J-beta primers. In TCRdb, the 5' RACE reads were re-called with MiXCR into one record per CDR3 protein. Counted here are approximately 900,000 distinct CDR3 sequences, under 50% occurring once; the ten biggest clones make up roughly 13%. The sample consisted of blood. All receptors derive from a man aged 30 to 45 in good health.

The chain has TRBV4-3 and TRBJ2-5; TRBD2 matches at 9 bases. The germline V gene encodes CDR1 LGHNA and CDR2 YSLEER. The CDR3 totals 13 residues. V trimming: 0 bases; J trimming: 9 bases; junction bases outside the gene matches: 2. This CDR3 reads CASSQEKREAQYF. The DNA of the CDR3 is TGCGCCAGCAGCCAAGAAAAGCGGGAGGCCCAGTACTTC.

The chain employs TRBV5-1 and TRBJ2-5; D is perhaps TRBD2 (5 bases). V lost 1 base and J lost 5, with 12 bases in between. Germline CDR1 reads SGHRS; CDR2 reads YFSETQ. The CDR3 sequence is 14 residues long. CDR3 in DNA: TGCGCCAGCAGCTTGAGTGAGGGATTGGAGACCCAGTACTTC. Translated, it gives CASSLSEGLETQYF. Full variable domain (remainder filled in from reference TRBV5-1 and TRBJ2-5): KAGVTQTPRYLIKTRGQQVTLSCSPISGHRSVSWYQQTPGQGLQFLFEYFSETQRNKGNFPGRFSGRQFSNSRSEMNVSTLELGDSALYLCASSLSEGLETQYFGPGTRLLVL.

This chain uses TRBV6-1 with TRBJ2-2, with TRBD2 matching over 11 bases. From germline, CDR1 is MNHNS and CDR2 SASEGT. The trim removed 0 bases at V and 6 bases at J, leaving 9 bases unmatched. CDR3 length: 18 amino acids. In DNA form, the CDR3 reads TGTGCCAGCAGTGAAGCGTTCCGCCGGGGACTAGCGGCCGGGGAGCTGTTTTTT. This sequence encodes CASSEAFRRGLAAGELFF.